The rows below give T cell receptor beta chains drawn from one sample of a study of T-cell reconstitution after alpha-beta-depleted transplantation in children. A single record per CDR3 protein comes from TCRdb applying MiXCR to the PCR reads. Of about 210,000 distinct CDR3 sequences listed, roughly a sixth are singletons. Sequencing was performed on PBMCs, mostly from graft donor cells, taken 360 days after TCRalphabeta/CD19-depleted stem cell transplant. All receptors come from a male patient aged 2 to 10 who had a stem cell transplant for acute lymphoblastic leukemia, so the T cells may come from the graft donor. CDR3s leave out the opening cysteine and the closing phenylalanine or tryptophan.

TRBV10-2	TRBJ2-5	ASSRTGLGETQY
TRBV5-5	TRBJ1-1	ASSLLSTDLAEAF
TRBV5-5	TRBJ1-5	ASSLFGTGGYNQPQH
TRBV13	TRBJ2-5	ASRSITQETQY
TRBV29-1	TRBJ2-5	SVVLTSGGYQETQY
TRBV5-1	TRBJ2-7	ASSLDYGYAQY
TRBV14	TRBJ1-1	ASSWTENTEAF
TRBV20-1	TRBJ1-1	SAREGTGGKTEAF
TRBV5-5	TRBJ1-6	ASSRADSYNSPLH
TRBV2	TRBJ2-7	ASSEAGPGGGQY
TRBV2	TRBJ2-1	ASAYSAGGPNEQF
TRBV7-6	TRBJ1-3	ASSFYRGRPGNTIY
TRBV27	TRBJ1-2	ASSDRGDGYT
TRBV12-3/TRBV12-4	TRBJ1-5	ASSSPGDQPQH
TRBV6-2/TRBV6-3	TRBJ2-1	ASSSGQGSWNEQF
TRBV12-3/TRBV12-4	TRBJ1-5	ASTRGSNQPQH
TRBV5-1	TRBJ2-7	ASGVSGGEQY
TRBV6-1	TRBJ2-7	ASAEGGSRSYEQY
TRBV18	TRBJ2-7	ASHPTGEIGSEQY
TRBV12-3/TRBV12-4	TRBJ2-1	ASSLWTSEYNEQF
TRBV27	TRBJ2-4	ASSSRDRLNIQY
TRBV12-3/TRBV12-4	TRBJ1-2	ASSLPQTLYGDYGYT
TRBV12-3/TRBV12-4	TRBJ2-7	ASSLRWQPYEQY